The 27 T cell receptor beta chains listed next were all sequenced from one sample in a study of early stage breast cancer tumors. Generated by immunoSEQ multiplex PCR, the TCRdb table keeps only in-frame clones and is missing some. This sample yields around 25,000 clones, of which roughly two thirds are seen a single time; around 9.4% belongs to the top ten. The sequenced sample consisted of breast tumor tissue. All receptors come from a person between 55 and 70 years old with breast cancer.

CDR3 loop: CASRDSLSYEQYF. The CDR3 nucleotides are TGTGCCAGCAGGGACTCCCTCTCCTACGAGCAGTACTTC. The rearrangement links TRBV7-1 to TRBJ2-7; a weak D match, TRBD2 (5 bases). TRBV7-1 is an ORF, and what it does is uncertain. V dropped 6 bases and J dropped 0 bases, with 9 bases sitting between them. The CDR3 contains 13 residues.

This chain uses TRBV7-8 with TRBJ2-2; D remains ambiguous. The V and J ends lost 3 bases and 0 bases respectively, with 8 bases between them. The CDR3 consists of 15 residues. Germline V gene lookup returns CDR1 SGHVS and CDR2 FQNEAQ. CDR3 sequence (DNA): TGTGCCAGCAGCTTCGTGGGCGCGAACACCGGGGAGCTGTTTTTT. It specifies CASSFVGANTGELFF.

This rearrangement joins TRBV4-2 to TRBJ2-1; 10 bases are shared with TRBD2. Germline CDR1 reads LGHNA; CDR2 reads YNFKEQ. The CDR3 is made up of 16 amino acids. The junction had 6 bases not matched to a gene; V was cut back by 0 bases and J by 7 bases. As DNA, the CDR3 is TGTGCCAGCAGCCAAGATTCCCTAGCGGGAGCTAATGAGCAGTTCTTC. It yields the protein CASSQDSLAGANEQFF.

The chain combines TRBV15 with TRBJ1-3, with TRBD1 matching 7 bases. This CDR3 has 14 amino acids. With 4 bases clipped from V and 4 bases from J, the junction kept 4 bases outside the gene matches. Germline values: CDR1 LNHNV, CDR2 YYDKDF (reference sequence). The CDR3 spells CATSTHRGGNTIYF. CDR3 in DNA: TGTGCCACCAGCACACACAGGGGCGGAAACACCATATATTTT.

This clone was counted a few times. The J gene is TRBJ2-2, the V gene TRBV5-4; 16 nucleotides match TRBD2. J lost 3 bases, V lost 7 bases, and 9 bases had no gene match. This CDR3 has 18 amino acids. CDR1 SGHNT and CDR2 YYREEE come from the germline V gene (reference sequence). CDR3 amino acids: CASCPGLAGGGYTGELFF. The CDR3 DNA is TGTGCCAGCTGCCCGGGACTAGCGGGAGGGGGGTACACCGGGGAGCTGTTTTTT.

J is TRBJ2-7 and V is TRBV11-2, with TRBD1 matching 7 bases. Trimming cost V 5 bases and J 3 bases; bases outside gene matches: 10. Germline V CDR1 and CDR2: SGHAT, FQNNGV. CDR3 length equals 15 residues. The CDR3 loop is CASSLRGGGYYEQYF. The CDR3 coding sequence is TGTGCCAGCAGCCTCCGAGGGGGCGGGTACTACGAGCAGTACTTC.

This clone appeared once. CDR3 residues: CASSYSGVSGYTF. The CDR3 bases are TGTGCCAGCAGTTACAGCGGGGTCTCTGGCTACACCTTC. The V gene is TRBV6-5, the J gene TRBJ1-2; D gene ambiguous. The CDR3 runs 13 residues. V lost 2 bases and J lost 7, with 11 bases in between. CDR1 is MNHEY, CDR2 SVGAGI, per germline.

This clone is categorized as medium-sized. The rearrangement links TRBV27 to TRBJ2-4, with 12 bases fitting TRBD2. CDR3 length: 14 amino acids. Looked up from germline, CDR1 is MNHEY and CDR2 is SMNVEV (reference sequence). Unmatched junction bases numbered 10, after V lost 4 bases and J lost 15 bases. The CDR3 reads CASSSPGTSGPTYF. CDR3 nucleotide sequence: TGTGCCAGCAGTTCCCCCGGGACTAGCGGGCCCACGTACTTC.

This clone was observed a handful of times. The J gene is TRBJ2-3, the V gene TRBV4-3; TRBD2 matches at 10 bases. CDR3 length equals 17 residues. Germline CDR1 and CDR2: LGHNA and YSLEER. After removal of 0 bases from V and 4 bases from J, the junction contained 7 bases not matched to a gene. CDR3 sequence (DNA): TGCGCCAGCAGCCAAGATCTTCCTAGCGGGAGCCCAGATACGCAGTATTTT. This encodes CASSQDLPSGSPDTQYF.

In this sample, this clone is medium-sized (0.01 to 0.1%). Here the CDR3 reads CASSTGDSRMNTEAFF. The CDR3 nucleotides are TGTGCCAGCAGTACGGGGGACAGCAGGATGAACACTGAAGCTTTCTTT. The V call is TRBV27, the J call TRBJ1-1; TRBD1 matches at 7 bases. The CDR3 runs to 16 residues. The V gene's germline CDR1 is MNHEY and CDR2 SMNVEV (reference sequence). The ends lost 5 bases at V and 0 bases at J; junction bases unmatched: 9.

The chain is built from TRBV11-3 and TRBJ2-2; a weak D match, TRBD1 (6 bases). The CDR3 is made up of 15 amino acids. V was clipped by 4 bases and J by 2 bases, with 11 bases between them. The germline CDR1 and CDR2 sequences are SGHNT and YENEEA. CDR3 amino acids: CASSWGRGNTGELFF. The CDR3, as DNA: TGTGCCAGCAGCTGGGGCAGGGGAAACACCGGGGAGCTGTTTTTT.

The chain is built from TRBV2 and TRBJ1-5; maybe TRBD1 (6 bases). Looked up from germline, CDR1 is SNHLY and CDR2 is FYNNEI. The CDR3 length is 15 residues. V gave up 4 bases and J gave up 1 base, with 11 bases separating them. The CDR3 loop reads CASSGPRGSNQPQHF. In nucleotides, the CDR3 is TGTGCCAGCAGTGGCCCCAGGGGAAGCAATCAGCCCCAGCATTTT. Supplemented by reference TRBV2 and TRBJ1-5, the full variable domain reads EPEVTQTPSHQVTQMGQEVILRCVPISNHLYFYWYRQILGQKVEFLVSFYNNEISEKSEIFDDQFSVERPDGSNFTLKIRSTKLEDSAMYFCASSGPRGSNQPQHFGDGTRLSIL.

This chain connects TRBV30 to TRBJ2-7; tentative D call: TRBD2 (6 bases). The CDR3 loop spans 15 amino acids. The V end lost 2 bases, the J end lost 3 bases, and 17 bases lay between the germline ends. In germline, CDR1 is GTSNPN, CDR2 SVGIG (reference sequence). CDR3 in amino acids: CAWSFPSSGSYEQYF. CDR3 in DNA: TGTGCCTGGAGTTTCCCATCATCCGGGAGCTACGAGCAGTACTTC.

The chain employs TRBV7-9 and TRBJ2-5, with TRBD2 matching 11 bases. CDR1 and CDR2 (germline): SEHNR, FQNEAQ (reference sequence). The ends lost 1 base at V and 5 bases at J; junction bases unmatched: 6. The CDR3 extends over 16 amino acids. The CDR3 DNA reads as TGTGCCAGCAGCTTAGGAGGTCTAGCGGGAGGTGAGACCCAGTACTTC. Amino acids: CASSLGGLAGGETQYF.

The sample holds one count of this clone. The rearrangement uses TRBV19 and TRBJ2-1, with 7 bases lining up with TRBD1. V gave up 5 bases and J gave up 6 bases; unmatched junction bases: 1. The germline CDR1 and CDR2 sequences are LNHDA and SQIVND (reference sequence). The CDR3 is made up of 12 amino acids. This CDR3 reads CASSSGGNEQFF. The CDR3, as DNA: TGTGCCAGTAGTTCAGGGGGCAATGAGCAGTTCTTC.

Here the CDR3 DNA reads TGTGCCAGCAGCCCTAGACAGGGAATGAACACTGAAGCTTTCTTT. It translates to CASSPRQGMNTEAFF. The chain employs TRBV11-3 and TRBJ1-1, with 7 bases aligning to TRBD1. The V gene's germline CDR1 is SGHNT and CDR2 YENEEA. The CDR3 has 15 amino acids. After removal of 5 bases from V and 0 bases from J, the junction contained 6 bases not matched to a gene.

The chain couples TRBV7-2 to TRBJ1-2; D gene uncertain. This CDR3 comprises 14 residues. CDR1 and CDR2 (germline): SGHTA, FQGNSA. The V gene lost 0 bases and the J gene lost 1 base, with 6 bases spanning the gap. The CDR3 DNA reads TGTGCCAGCAGCTTAGCCGCAGTTAACTATGGCTACACCTTC. It specifies CASSLAAVNYGYTF.

The rearrangement links TRBV6-5 to TRBJ2-2; 8 bases map to TRBD1. Germline V gene sequence: CDR1 MNHEY, CDR2 SVGAGI. V dropped 8 bases and J dropped 4; count of bases not matched to a gene: 6. This CDR3 is 14 amino acids long. CDR3 bases: TGTGCCAGCGCCTGGACAGGGCCCACCGGGGAGCTGTTTTTT. This codes for CASAWTGPTGELFF.

The chain employs TRBV4-1 and TRBJ2-2, with 7 bases aligning to TRBD1. Germline lookup yields CDR1 MGHRA and CDR2 YSYEKL. The J segment lost 0 bases and the V segment lost 4 bases, leaving 8 bases of the junction unmatched. This CDR3 contains 17 residues. DNA for the CDR3: TGCGCCAGCAGCCTCAGTACCGGGACAGCGAACACCGGGGAGCTGTTTTTT. Protein sequence: CASSLSTGTANTGELFF.

The table lists this clone with a few counts. The chain employs TRBV7-2 and TRBJ1-1; D gene ambiguous. Trimming pared 5 bases from V and 4 bases from J, leaving 8 bases between. Germline CDR1 and CDR2: SGHTA and FQGNSA. This CDR3 has 12 amino acids. The CDR3 DNA is TGTGCCAGCAGCGCCCTAGGCACTGAAGCTTTCTTT. Amino acid sequence: CASSALGTEAFF.

The rearrangement joins TRBV30 to TRBJ1-1; D unresolved. The CDR3 is made up of 13 amino acids. Germline assignment: CDR1 GTSNPN and CDR2 SVGIG (reference sequence). The V gene lost 8 bases and the J gene lost 2 bases, with 15 bases spanning the gap. CDR3 sequence: CALAWQANTEAFF. CDR3 coding DNA: TGTGCCCTGGCTTGGCAGGCTAACACTGAAGCTTTCTTT.

This clone was observed a few times. This chain connects TRBV28 to TRBJ2-1; a possible D gene is TRBD2 (5 bases). The germline V gene has CDR1 MDHEN and CDR2 SYDVKM. CDR3 size: 15 residues. Deletions cut 3 bases from V and 6 bases from J, with 15 bases between. The CDR3 reads CASSFPAAGPNEQFF. CDR3 coding DNA: TGTGCCAGCAGTTTCCCAGCGGCGGGCCCCAATGAGCAGTTCTTC.

CDR3 amino acids: CASSWTSVNTGELFF. DNA for the CDR3: TGTGCCAGCAGCTGGACTAGCGTGAACACCGGGGAGCTGTTTTTT. The genes are TRBV7-8 and TRBJ2-2; TRBD2 aligns across 9 bases. The junction had 1 base not matched to a gene; V was cut back by 4 bases and J by 1 base. CDR1 and CDR2 (germline): SGHVS, FQNEAQ. The CDR3 has 15 residues.

This clone has a single count. This chain joins TRBV4-3 and TRBJ2-5, with a tentative D call TRBD2 (6 bases). The germline V and J ends were trimmed by 1 base and 5 bases, with 14 bases remaining between them. This CDR3 is built from 15 residues. Looked up from germline, CDR1 is LGHNA and CDR2 is YSLEER. Here the CDR3 DNA reads TGCGCCAGCAGCCAAGGGCTCGGGGGTGAGGAGACCCAGTACTTC. This codes for CASSQGLGGEETQYF.

The CDR3 coding sequence is TGCGCCAGCAGGGAGGGGCCCACTAACTATGGCTACACCTTC. Translation gives CASREGPTNYGYTF. The chain couples TRBV5-1 to TRBJ1-2; D is perhaps TRBD1 (5 bases). The germline CDR1 and CDR2 sequences are SGHRS and YFSETQ. The CDR3 has 14 amino acids. Trimming stripped 5 bases from V and 0 bases from J, with 11 bases between.

The chain uses TRBV5-1 and TRBJ1-2, with D perhaps TRBD1 (5 bases). V was shortened by 0 bases and J by 4 bases, with 13 bases between the two germline ends. Germline CDR1 and CDR2: SGHRS and YFSETQ. The CDR3 is made up of 15 amino acids. The CDR3 DNA reads TGCGCCAGCAGCTTGGGGCAGGGCGGGGGCTATGGCTACACCTTC. Its translation is CASSLGQGGGYGYTF.

This clone has more than one count but fewer than ten. The J gene is TRBJ2-3, the V gene TRBV9; no definite D call. The length of the CDR3 is 13 residues. Germline lookup yields CDR1 SGDLS and CDR2 YYNGEE. V was trimmed by 3 bases and J by 5 bases, leaving 10 bases between them. The CDR3 spells CASSDLVRDTQYF. Here the CDR3 DNA reads TGTGCCAGCAGCGACCTAGTGAGAGATACGCAGTATTTT.